Sequencing of this T cell receptor beta chain was carried out in a study of blood T cell repertoires in COVID-19. Generated by immunoSEQ multiplex PCR, the TCRdb table keeps only in-frame clones and is missing some. The data contain 250,000 to 350,000 clones, about nine tenths of them seen just once; the ten biggest clones take up about 3%. This CDR3 contains 14 residues. Trimming shortened V by 2 bases and J by 0 bases, and 8 bases separated the two germline ends. Germline loops: CDR1 LNHDA, CDR2 SQIVND (reference sequence). The receptor was isolated from a woman aged 25 to 39 with active or convalescent COVID-19. Sequences were obtained from peripheral blood. The J gene is TRBJ2-7, the V gene TRBV19; D is possibly TRBD1 (6 bases). The CDR3 protein is CASSISDSSYEQYF. In nucleotides, the CDR3 is TGTGCCAGTAGTATATCGGACAGCTCCTACGAGCAGTACTTC.